The clone carrying this TCR beta chain was counted many times. Hyperthyroidism was newly diagnosed in patients aged 18 to 65 (duration under 2 months). Thyroid ultrasound, orbital computed tomography, clinical symptoms, and serum thyroxine and TRAb underpinned diagnoses. Source material for PBMCs was over 8 ml fresh peripheral blood. The record originates from a study of T cells in Graves' hyperthyroidism and ophthalmopathy. V shed 6 bases and J 3 bases; nucleotides not matched to a gene: 10. CDR1 and CDR2 from the germline V gene are MNHNS and SASEGT. The CDR3 is made up of 15 amino acids. What was amplified from RNA transcripts were TCR beta CDR3 regions. First-round RT-PCR targeting the TCR CDR3 was performed with the HTBI primer set. TCRdb re-derived calls from the multiplex PCR reads in MiXCR, one entry per CDR3 protein. The repertoire holds 300,000 to 350,000 distinct CDR3 sequences, with about 20% as singletons.

The gene calls are TRBV6-1 and TRBJ1-1; 7 nucleotides line up with TRBD1. Material for sequencing was blood. This receptor was taken from a woman between 45 and 65 years old with Graves' hyperthyroidism. The CDR3 is CASRPRTGPDTEAFF. The CDR3 coding sequence is TGTGCCAGCAGACCACGGACAGGCCCGGACACTGAAGCTTTCTTT.